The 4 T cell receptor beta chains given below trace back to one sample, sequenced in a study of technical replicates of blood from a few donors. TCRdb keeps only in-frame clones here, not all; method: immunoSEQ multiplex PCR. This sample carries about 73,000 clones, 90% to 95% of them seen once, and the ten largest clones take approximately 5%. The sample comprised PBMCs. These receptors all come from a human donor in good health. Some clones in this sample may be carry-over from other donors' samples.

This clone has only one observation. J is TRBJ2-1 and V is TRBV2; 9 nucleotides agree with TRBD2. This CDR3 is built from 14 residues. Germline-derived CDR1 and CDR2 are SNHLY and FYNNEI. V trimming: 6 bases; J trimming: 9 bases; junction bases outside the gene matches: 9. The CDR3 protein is CASRVRREGTEQFF. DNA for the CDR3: TGTGCCAGCAGAGTGCGGCGGGAGGGAACTGAGCAGTTCTTC.

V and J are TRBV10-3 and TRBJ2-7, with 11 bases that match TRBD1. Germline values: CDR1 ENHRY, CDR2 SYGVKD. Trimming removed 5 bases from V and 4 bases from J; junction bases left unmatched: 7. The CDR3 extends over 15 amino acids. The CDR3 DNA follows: TGTGCCATCAGTTCCCCGGGACAGGGGGTGTACGAGCAGTACTTC. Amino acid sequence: CAISSPGQGVYEQYF.

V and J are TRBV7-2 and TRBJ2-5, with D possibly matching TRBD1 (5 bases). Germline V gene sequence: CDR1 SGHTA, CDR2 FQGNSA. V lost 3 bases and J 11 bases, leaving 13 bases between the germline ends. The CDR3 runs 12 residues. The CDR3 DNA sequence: TGTGCCAGCAGCTTGGTAGGGGTGGCTCAGTACTTC. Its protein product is CASSLVGVAQYF.

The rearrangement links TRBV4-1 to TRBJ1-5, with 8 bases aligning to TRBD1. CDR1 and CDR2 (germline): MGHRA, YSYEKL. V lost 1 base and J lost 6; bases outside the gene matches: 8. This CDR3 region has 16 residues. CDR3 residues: CASSQAAGGAGQPQHF. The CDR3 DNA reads TGCGCCAGCAGCCAAGCAGCAGGGGGCGCGGGTCAGCCCCAGCATTTT.